These T cell receptor beta chains were read from a single sample in a study of identical twins. TCRdb passed the 5' RACE reads through MiXCR, listing each CDR3 protein once. The sample consists of 500,000 to 550,000 distinct CDR3 sequences, 20% to 25% of them appearing once. In addition, the sample was reused for a study of yellow fever vaccine responses in identical twins.

Sequenced material: CD4+ T cells sorted from blood. Receptors were obtained from a woman between 18 and 30 years old in good health. Both conserved end residues are part of each CDR3. D genes are given only for firm matches. Size is stated for part of the rows, as once, few or many counts, or as a class when the clone is expanded.

d_gene: -; j_gene: TRBJ2-7; abundance: few; v_gene: TRBV7-2; CDR3nt: TGTGCCAGCAGCTTGGGCCGCTCCGAGCAGTACTTC; CDR3aa: CASSLGRSEQYF
d_gene: -; j_gene: TRBJ1-3; abundance: -; v_gene: TRBV5-4; CDR3nt: TGTGCCAGCAGCTTGGATCAGGGGTGGGGAAACACCATATATTTT; CDR3aa: CASSLDQGWGNTIYF
d_gene: -; j_gene: TRBJ2-5; abundance: -; v_gene: TRBV7-7; CDR3nt: TGTGCCAGCAGCTTAGAGGGACTGGGGTCTCAAGAGACCCAGTACTTC; CDR3aa: CASSLEGLGSQETQYF
d_gene: TRBD1; j_gene: TRBJ1-6; abundance: -; v_gene: TRBV27; CDR3nt: TGTGCCAGCAGTTTAACAGGGGACAATTCACCCCTCCACTTT; CDR3aa: CASSLTGDNSPLHF
d_gene: -; j_gene: TRBJ1-5; abundance: few; v_gene: TRBV28; CDR3nt: TGTGCCAGCAGTTTCCAGGGAATCCCCAATCAGCCCCAGCATTTT; CDR3aa: CASSFQGIPNQPQHF
d_gene: -; j_gene: TRBJ2-1; abundance: few; v_gene: TRBV10-3; CDR3nt: TGTGCCATCAGTGAGGGACAGATCAATGAGCAGTTCTTC; CDR3aa: CAISEGQINEQFF
d_gene: -; j_gene: TRBJ1-3; abundance: few; v_gene: TRBV19; CDR3nt: TGTGCCAGTAGTATAGCCAGCTCTGGAAACACCATATATTTT; CDR3aa: CASSIASSGNTIYF
d_gene: TRBD2; j_gene: TRBJ2-1; abundance: few; v_gene: TRBV11-2; CDR3nt: TGTGCCAGCAGCCTAGGACTAGCGGGAGGGCCAGTCGGCTACAATGAGCAGTTCTTC; CDR3aa: CASSLGLAGGPVGYNEQFF
d_gene: -; j_gene: TRBJ1-1; abundance: few; v_gene: TRBV12-3/TRBV12-4; CDR3nt: TGTGCCAGCAGCTGGGACGGAAACACTGAAGCTTTCTTT; CDR3aa: CASSWDGNTEAFF
d_gene: TRBD1; j_gene: TRBJ1-3; abundance: -; v_gene: TRBV20-1; CDR3nt: TGCAGTGCTAGAACATCCGGGACAGCGCTCTCTGGAAACACCATATATTTT; CDR3aa: CSARTSGTALSGNTIYF
d_gene: -; j_gene: TRBJ2-2; abundance: few; v_gene: TRBV2; CDR3nt: TGTGCCAGCAGTAACCAGAACACCGGGGAGCTGTTTTTT; CDR3aa: CASSNQNTGELFF
d_gene: -; j_gene: TRBJ2-2; abundance: -; v_gene: TRBV12-3/TRBV12-4; CDR3nt: TGTGCCAGCAGAATGTCGGGACTGAACACCGGGGAGCTGTTTTTT; CDR3aa: CASRMSGLNTGELFF
d_gene: -; j_gene: TRBJ2-1; abundance: few; v_gene: TRBV5-8; CDR3nt: TGTGCCAGCAGCTTGGTATCGGCTAGCTCCTACAATGAGCAGTTCTTC; CDR3aa: CASSLVSASSYNEQFF
d_gene: -; j_gene: TRBJ2-2; abundance: few; v_gene: TRBV7-2; CDR3nt: TGTGCCAGCAGCTTTGGGGGGCTCTTGACCGGGGAGCTGTTTTTT; CDR3aa: CASSFGGLLTGELFF
d_gene: -; j_gene: TRBJ2-3; abundance: -; v_gene: TRBV5-1; CDR3nt: TGCGCCAGCAGCTGGTCCCAGGGGGGCCCAGATACGCAGTATTTT; CDR3aa: CASSWSQGGPDTQYF
d_gene: -; j_gene: TRBJ2-4; abundance: few; v_gene: TRBV12-3/TRBV12-4; CDR3nt: TGTGCCAGCAGTAGCCGCGGAGGGGGCAAAAACATTCAGTACTTC; CDR3aa: CASSSRGGGKNIQYF
d_gene: TRBD2; j_gene: TRBJ2-2; abundance: few; v_gene: TRBV2; CDR3nt: TGTGCCAGCAGGGCCGGGACTAGCGTGTCCGGTGGGGAGCTGTTTTTT; CDR3aa: CASRAGTSVSGGELFF
d_gene: -; j_gene: TRBJ2-3; abundance: few; v_gene: TRBV10-3; CDR3nt: TGTGCCTCCCTGGGGACCAGCACAGATACGCAGTATTTT; CDR3aa: CASLGTSTDTQYF
d_gene: -; j_gene: TRBJ2-2; abundance: few; v_gene: TRBV2; CDR3nt: TGTGCCAGCAGTCCCCGGGGGGGACAGCGATTCACCGGGGAGCTGTTTTTT; CDR3aa: CASSPRGGQRFTGELFF
d_gene: -; j_gene: TRBJ1-2; abundance: -; v_gene: TRBV6-1; CDR3nt: TGTGCCAGCGACACCGGGACACCCTATGGCTACACCTTC; CDR3aa: CASDTGTPYGYTF
d_gene: TRBD2; j_gene: TRBJ2-2; abundance: -; v_gene: TRBV7-9; CDR3nt: TGTGCCAGCAGCTTATTCGGCGGGAGCAACACCGGGGAGCTGTTTTTT; CDR3aa: CASSLFGGSNTGELFF
d_gene: -; j_gene: TRBJ2-1; abundance: -; v_gene: TRBV29-1; CDR3nt: TGCAGCGTTGAAGAGGGGAATGAGCAGTTCTTC; CDR3aa: CSVEEGNEQFF
d_gene: -; j_gene: TRBJ1-1; abundance: -; v_gene: TRBV5-5; CDR3nt: TGTGCCAGCAGCTTGGGCCAGGGTAGGAACACTGAAGCTTTCTTT; CDR3aa: CASSLGQGRNTEAFF
d_gene: -; j_gene: TRBJ1-1; abundance: few; v_gene: TRBV5-1; CDR3nt: TGCGCCAGCAGGGGTCTTGGAGAAGCTTTCTTT; CDR3aa: CASRGLGEAFF
d_gene: TRBD2; j_gene: TRBJ2-7; abundance: -; v_gene: TRBV3-1; CDR3nt: TGTGCCAGCAGCCAGGGACTAGTTGCCTACGAGCAGTACTTC; CDR3aa: CASSQGLVAYEQYF
d_gene: TRBD1; j_gene: TRBJ2-1; abundance: -; v_gene: TRBV7-2; CDR3nt: TGTGCCAGCCACAGGGGGCTCGGCTCCTACAATGAGCAGTTCTTC; CDR3aa: CASHRGLGSYNEQFF
d_gene: -; j_gene: TRBJ2-1; abundance: few; v_gene: TRBV4-1; CDR3nt: TGCGCCAGCAGCCTTATTGGCGCCCAGGGTAATGAGCAGTTCTTC; CDR3aa: CASSLIGAQGNEQFF
d_gene: -; j_gene: TRBJ1-5; abundance: -; v_gene: TRBV5-1; CDR3nt: TGCGCCAGCAGCTTGGGCAGCGACAATCAGCCCCAGCATTTT; CDR3aa: CASSLGSDNQPQHF
d_gene: -; j_gene: TRBJ1-5; abundance: -; v_gene: TRBV12-3/TRBV12-4; CDR3nt: TGTGCCAGCAGTTTTAGTAGGTCGTGGAATCAGCCCCAGCATTTT; CDR3aa: CASSFSRSWNQPQHF
d_gene: -; j_gene: TRBJ2-2; abundance: few; v_gene: TRBV7-6; CDR3nt: TGTGCCAGCAGCCCCGGGATTTACACCGGGGAGCTGTTTTTT; CDR3aa: CASSPGIYTGELFF
d_gene: -; j_gene: TRBJ2-2; abundance: few; v_gene: TRBV5-1; CDR3nt: TGCGCCAGCAGCTTGGATCACCTCACCGGGGAGCTGTTTTTT; CDR3aa: CASSLDHLTGELFF
d_gene: -; j_gene: TRBJ2-1; abundance: -; v_gene: TRBV9; CDR3nt: TGTGCCAGCAGCGTAGGGGAGGAGAGCTCCTACAATGAGCAGTTCTTC; CDR3aa: CASSVGEESSYNEQFF
d_gene: TRBD2; j_gene: TRBJ2-3; abundance: few; v_gene: TRBV5-1; CDR3nt: TGCGCCAGCAGCCTAACTAGCGGCCCGTATACGCAGTATTTT; CDR3aa: CASSLTSGPYTQYF
d_gene: -; j_gene: TRBJ1-1; abundance: -; v_gene: TRBV5-1; CDR3nt: TGCGCCAGCAGCTTGGGGGGACGCAACCTAATTAACACTGAAGCTTTCTTT; CDR3aa: CASSLGGRNLINTEAFF
d_gene: TRBD2; j_gene: TRBJ2-4; abundance: -; v_gene: TRBV3-1; CDR3nt: TGTGCCAGCAGCCCCTCGGGGCCCCTAGCGGGGGGGCCCAACGGGGACATTCAGTACTTC; CDR3aa: CASSPSGPLAGGPNGDIQYF
d_gene: TRBD1; j_gene: TRBJ2-7; abundance: few; v_gene: TRBV5-1; CDR3nt: TGCGCCAGCAGGACAGGGTCCGAGCAGTACTTC; CDR3aa: CASRTGSEQYF
d_gene: -; j_gene: TRBJ1-2; abundance: few; v_gene: TRBV6-6; CDR3nt: TGTGCCAGCAGTTACTCGGAAGCCTATGGCTACACCTTC; CDR3aa: CASSYSEAYGYTF
d_gene: TRBD2; j_gene: TRBJ2-5; abundance: -; v_gene: TRBV20-1; CDR3nt: TGCAGTGCTAGAAGGGCAGCGGGGGGGCTAGAGACCCAGTACTTC; CDR3aa: CSARRAAGGLETQYF
d_gene: TRBD2; j_gene: TRBJ2-2; abundance: -; v_gene: TRBV12-3/TRBV12-4; CDR3nt: TGTGCCAGCAGTTTCCGGGGGGTCACGAACACCGGGGAGCTGTTTTTT; CDR3aa: CASSFRGVTNTGELFF
d_gene: -; j_gene: TRBJ2-1; abundance: few; v_gene: TRBV7-9; CDR3nt: TGTGCCAGCAGTCTTAGATCGGGCCAGCACAATGAGCAGTTCTTC; CDR3aa: CASSLRSGQHNEQFF
d_gene: -; j_gene: TRBJ2-1; abundance: few; v_gene: TRBV7-6; CDR3nt: TGTGCCAGCAGCTTAGCGCCTCGGGGGAACTACAATGAGCAGTTCTTC; CDR3aa: CASSLAPRGNYNEQFF
d_gene: -; j_gene: TRBJ2-7; abundance: -; v_gene: TRBV11-3; CDR3nt: TGTGCCAGCAGCCTAGGGGTTGGCGGCACAACCTACGAGCAGTACTTC; CDR3aa: CASSLGVGGTTYEQYF
d_gene: -; j_gene: TRBJ2-1; abundance: -; v_gene: TRBV5-1; CDR3nt: TGCGCCAGCAGACTCCCGGGATTCAACAATGAGCAGTTCTTC; CDR3aa: CASRLPGFNNEQFF
d_gene: TRBD2; j_gene: TRBJ2-2; abundance: -; v_gene: TRBV12-3/TRBV12-4; CDR3nt: TGTGCCAGCAGCCCCCCTAGCGGGAGGGCGGGATTTCGGTCCGGGGAGCTGTTTTTT; CDR3aa: CASSPPSGRAGFRSGELFF
d_gene: TRBD2; j_gene: TRBJ2-5; abundance: few; v_gene: TRBV6-1; CDR3nt: TGTGCCACGGCCAGCGGGGGGGCCGGGGAGACCCAGTACTTC; CDR3aa: CATASGGAGETQYF
d_gene: -; j_gene: TRBJ1-3; abundance: few; v_gene: TRBV3-1; CDR3nt: TGTGCCAGCAGCCAAGGGACAGTAGGAGGAAACACCATATATTTT; CDR3aa: CASSQGTVGGNTIYF
d_gene: -; j_gene: TRBJ2-1; abundance: few; v_gene: TRBV5-4; CDR3nt: TGTGCCAGCAGCCACTCGGGGGTGAGTGAGCAGTTCTTC; CDR3aa: CASSHSGVSEQFF
d_gene: -; j_gene: TRBJ2-2; abundance: few; v_gene: TRBV7-6; CDR3nt: TGTGCCAGCAGCTTAATATGGACGAACACCGGGGAGCTGTTTTTT; CDR3aa: CASSLIWTNTGELFF